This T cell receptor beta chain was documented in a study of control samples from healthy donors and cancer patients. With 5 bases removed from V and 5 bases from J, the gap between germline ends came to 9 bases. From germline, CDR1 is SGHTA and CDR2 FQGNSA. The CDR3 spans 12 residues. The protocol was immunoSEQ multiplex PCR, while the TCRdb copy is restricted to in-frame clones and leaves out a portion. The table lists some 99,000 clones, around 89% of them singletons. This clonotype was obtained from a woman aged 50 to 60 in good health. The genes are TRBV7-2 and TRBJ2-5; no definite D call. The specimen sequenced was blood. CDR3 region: CASSPLVETQYF. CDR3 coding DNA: TGTGCCAGCAGCCCCCTGGTGGAGACCCAGTACTTC.